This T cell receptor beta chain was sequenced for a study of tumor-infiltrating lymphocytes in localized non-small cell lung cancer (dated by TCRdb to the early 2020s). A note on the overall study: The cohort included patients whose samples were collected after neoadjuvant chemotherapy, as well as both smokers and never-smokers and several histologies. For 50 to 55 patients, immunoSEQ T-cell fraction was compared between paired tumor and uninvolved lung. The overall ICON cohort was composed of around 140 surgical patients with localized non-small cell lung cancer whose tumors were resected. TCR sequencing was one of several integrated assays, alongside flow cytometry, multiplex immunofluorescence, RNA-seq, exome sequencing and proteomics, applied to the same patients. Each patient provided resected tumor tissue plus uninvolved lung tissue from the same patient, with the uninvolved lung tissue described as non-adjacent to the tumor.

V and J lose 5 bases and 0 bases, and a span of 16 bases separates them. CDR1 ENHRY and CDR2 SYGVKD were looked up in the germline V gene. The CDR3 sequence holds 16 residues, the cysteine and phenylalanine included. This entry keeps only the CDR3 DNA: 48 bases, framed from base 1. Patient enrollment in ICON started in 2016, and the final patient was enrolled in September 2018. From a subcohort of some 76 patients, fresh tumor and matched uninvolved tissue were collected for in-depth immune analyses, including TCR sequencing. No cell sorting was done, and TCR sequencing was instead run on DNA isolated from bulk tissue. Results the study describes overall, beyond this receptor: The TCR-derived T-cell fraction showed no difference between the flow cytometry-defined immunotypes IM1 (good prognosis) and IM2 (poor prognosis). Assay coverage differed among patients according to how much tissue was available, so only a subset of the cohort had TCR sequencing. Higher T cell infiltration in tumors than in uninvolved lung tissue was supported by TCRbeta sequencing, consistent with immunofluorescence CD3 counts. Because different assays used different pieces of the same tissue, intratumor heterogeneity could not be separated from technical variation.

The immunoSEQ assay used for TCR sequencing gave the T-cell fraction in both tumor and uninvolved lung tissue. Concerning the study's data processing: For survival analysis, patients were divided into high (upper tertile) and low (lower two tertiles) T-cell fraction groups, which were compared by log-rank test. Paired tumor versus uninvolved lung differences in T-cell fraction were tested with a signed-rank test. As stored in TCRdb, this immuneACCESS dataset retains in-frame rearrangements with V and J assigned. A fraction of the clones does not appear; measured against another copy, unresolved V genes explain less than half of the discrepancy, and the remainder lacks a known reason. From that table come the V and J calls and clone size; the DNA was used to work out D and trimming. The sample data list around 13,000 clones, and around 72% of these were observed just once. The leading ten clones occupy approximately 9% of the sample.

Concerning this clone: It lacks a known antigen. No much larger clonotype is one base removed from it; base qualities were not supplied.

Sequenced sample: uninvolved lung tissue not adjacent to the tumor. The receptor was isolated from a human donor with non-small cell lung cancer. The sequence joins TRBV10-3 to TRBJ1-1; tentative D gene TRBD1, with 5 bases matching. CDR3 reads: CAISIGLGTVNTEAFF. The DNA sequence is TGTGCCATCAGTATTGGCCTCGGGACGGTGAACACTGAAGCTTTCTTT.